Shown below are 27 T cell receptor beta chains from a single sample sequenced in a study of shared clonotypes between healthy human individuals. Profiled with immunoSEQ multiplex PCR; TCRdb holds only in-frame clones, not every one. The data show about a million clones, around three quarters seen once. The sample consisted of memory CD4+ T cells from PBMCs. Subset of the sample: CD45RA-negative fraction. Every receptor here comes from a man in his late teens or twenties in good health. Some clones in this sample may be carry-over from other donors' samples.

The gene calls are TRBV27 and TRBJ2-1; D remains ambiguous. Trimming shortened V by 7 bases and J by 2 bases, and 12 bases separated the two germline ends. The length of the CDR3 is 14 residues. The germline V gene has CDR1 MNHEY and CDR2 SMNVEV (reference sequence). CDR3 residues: CASKGQRTYNEQFF. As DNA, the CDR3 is TGTGCCAGCAAAGGGCAGCGCACCTACAATGAGCAGTTCTTC.

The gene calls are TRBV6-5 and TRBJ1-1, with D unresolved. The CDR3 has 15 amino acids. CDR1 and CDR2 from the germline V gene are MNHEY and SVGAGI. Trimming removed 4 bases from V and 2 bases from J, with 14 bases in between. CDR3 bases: TGTGCCAGCAGTTTTATACCTAGAGTTAACACTGAAGCTTTCTTT. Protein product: CASSFIPRVNTEAFF.

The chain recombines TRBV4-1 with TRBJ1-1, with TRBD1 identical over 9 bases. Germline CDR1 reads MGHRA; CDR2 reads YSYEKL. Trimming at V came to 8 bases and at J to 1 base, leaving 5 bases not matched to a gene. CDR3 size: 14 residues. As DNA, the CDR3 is TGCGCCAGCCGCGCGACAGGGGGGAACACTGAAGCTTTCTTT. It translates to CASRATGGNTEAFF.

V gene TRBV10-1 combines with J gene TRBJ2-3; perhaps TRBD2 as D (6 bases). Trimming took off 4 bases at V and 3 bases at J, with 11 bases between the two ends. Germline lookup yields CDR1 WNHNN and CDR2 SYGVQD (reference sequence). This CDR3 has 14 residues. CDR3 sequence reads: CASSGPSGTDTQYF. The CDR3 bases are TGCGCCAGCAGTGGCCCCAGCGGGACAGATACGCAGTATTTT.

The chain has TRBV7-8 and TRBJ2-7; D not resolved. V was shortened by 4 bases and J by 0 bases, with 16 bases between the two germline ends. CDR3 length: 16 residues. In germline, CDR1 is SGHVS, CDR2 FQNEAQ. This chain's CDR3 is CASSSPGSESSYEQYF. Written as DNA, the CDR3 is TGTGCCAGCAGCTCCCCTGGCTCGGAGAGCTCCTACGAGCAGTACTTC.

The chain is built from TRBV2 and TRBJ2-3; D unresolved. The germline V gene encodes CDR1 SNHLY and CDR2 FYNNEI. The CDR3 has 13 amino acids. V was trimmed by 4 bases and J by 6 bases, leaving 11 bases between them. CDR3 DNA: TGTGCCAGCAGTGTGAATGATCTTGATACGCAGTATTTT. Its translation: CASSVNDLDTQYF. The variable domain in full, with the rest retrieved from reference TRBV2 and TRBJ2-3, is EPEVTQTPSHQVTQMGQEVILRCVPISNHLYFYWYRQILGQKVEFLVSFYNNEISEKSEIFDDQFSVERPDGSNFTLKIRSTKLEDSAMYFCASSVNDLDTQYFGPGTRLTVL.

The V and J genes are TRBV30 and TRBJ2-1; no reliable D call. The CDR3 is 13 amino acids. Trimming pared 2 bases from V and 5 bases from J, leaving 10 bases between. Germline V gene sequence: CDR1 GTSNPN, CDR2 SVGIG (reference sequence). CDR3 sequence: CAWSSVLNNEQFF. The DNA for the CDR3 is TGTGCCTGGAGTTCGGTTCTGAACAATGAGCAGTTCTTC.

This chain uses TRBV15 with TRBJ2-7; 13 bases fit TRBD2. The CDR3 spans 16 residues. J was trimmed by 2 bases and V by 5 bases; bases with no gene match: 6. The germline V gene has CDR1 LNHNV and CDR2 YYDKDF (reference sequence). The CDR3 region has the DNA TGTGCCACCAGCCTTGGGACTAGCGGGATGGCCTACGAGCAGTACTTC. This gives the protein CATSLGTSGMAYEQYF.

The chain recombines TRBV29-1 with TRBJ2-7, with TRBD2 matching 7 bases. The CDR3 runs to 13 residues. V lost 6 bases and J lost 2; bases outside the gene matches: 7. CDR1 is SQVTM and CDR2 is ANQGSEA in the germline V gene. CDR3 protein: CSVTGRLTYEQYF. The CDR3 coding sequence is TGCAGCGTAACCGGGAGGCTCACCTACGAGCAGTACTTC.

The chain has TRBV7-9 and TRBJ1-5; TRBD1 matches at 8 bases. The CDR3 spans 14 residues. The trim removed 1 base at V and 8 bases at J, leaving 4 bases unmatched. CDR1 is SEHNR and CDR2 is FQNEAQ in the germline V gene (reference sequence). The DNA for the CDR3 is TGTGCCAGCAGCTTAGGACAGGGGAAGGAGCCCCAGCATTTT. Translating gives CASSLGQGKEPQHF.

The CDR3 sequence: CATSSLTDTQYF. Here the CDR3 DNA reads TGTGCCACCAGCAGCCTCACAGATACGCAGTATTTT. This chain connects TRBV15 to TRBJ2-3, with D hard to call. The CDR3 sequence is 12 residues long. Germline V lookup: CDR1 LNHNV, CDR2 YYDKDF (reference sequence). Trimming took 3 bases from V and 2 from J, leaving 3 bases between them.

The chain's CDR3 is CASRYTGVHNEQFF. The CDR3 bases are TGTGCCAGCAGGTACACCGGGGTCCACAATGAGCAGTTCTTC. The chain couples TRBV6-1 to TRBJ2-1, with TRBD2 as a possible D gene (5 bases). Trimming removed 6 bases from V and 5 bases from J, with 14 bases in between. CDR3 length equals 14 residues. Germline V gene sequence: CDR1 MNHNS, CDR2 SASEGT.

The CDR3 DNA reads as TGCGCCAGCAGCCAAGATGTTTCGCGATTTCCGGGAAACACCATATATTTT. It specifies CASSQDVSRFPGNTIYF. The rearrangement uses TRBV4-3 and TRBJ1-3; D not certain. Deletions cut 0 bases from V and 4 bases from J, with 16 bases between. Germline CDR1 is LGHNA and CDR2 is YSLEER. The CDR3 is 17 amino acids.

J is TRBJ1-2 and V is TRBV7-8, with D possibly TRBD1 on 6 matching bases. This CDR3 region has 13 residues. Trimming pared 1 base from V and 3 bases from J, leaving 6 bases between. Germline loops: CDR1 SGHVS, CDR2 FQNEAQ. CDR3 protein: CASSLDRDYGYTF. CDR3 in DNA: TGTGCCAGCAGCTTAGACAGGGACTATGGCTACACCTTC.

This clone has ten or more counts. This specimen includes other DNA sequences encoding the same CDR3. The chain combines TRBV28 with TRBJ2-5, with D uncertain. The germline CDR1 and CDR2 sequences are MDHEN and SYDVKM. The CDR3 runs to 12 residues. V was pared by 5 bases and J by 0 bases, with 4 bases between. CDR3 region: CASSGYQETQYF. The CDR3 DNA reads TGTGCCAGCAGTGGGTACCAAGAGACCCAGTACTTC.

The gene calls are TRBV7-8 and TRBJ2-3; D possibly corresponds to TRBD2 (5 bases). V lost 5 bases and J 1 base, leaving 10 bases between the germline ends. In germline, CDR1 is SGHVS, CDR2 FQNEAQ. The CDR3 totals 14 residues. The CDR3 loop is CASSVGIGTDTQYF. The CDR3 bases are TGTGCCAGCAGCGTCGGGATTGGCACAGATACGCAGTATTTT.

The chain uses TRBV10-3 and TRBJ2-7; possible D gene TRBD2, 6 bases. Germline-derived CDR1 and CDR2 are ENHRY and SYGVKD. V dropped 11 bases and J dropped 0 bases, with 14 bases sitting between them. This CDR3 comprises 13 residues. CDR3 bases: TGTGCCGGTCAAGGGGACTTCTCCTACGAGCAGTACTTC. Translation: CAGQGDFSYEQYF.

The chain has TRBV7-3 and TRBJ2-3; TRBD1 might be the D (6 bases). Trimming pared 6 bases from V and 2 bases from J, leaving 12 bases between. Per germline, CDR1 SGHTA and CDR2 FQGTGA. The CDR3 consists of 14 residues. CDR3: CASSEGHFTDTQYF. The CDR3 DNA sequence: TGTGCCAGCAGTGAGGGACATTTCACAGATACGCAGTATTTT. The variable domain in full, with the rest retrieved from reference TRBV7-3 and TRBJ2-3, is GAGVSQTPSNKVTEKGKYVELRCDPISGHTALYWYRQSLGQGPEFLIYFQGTGAADDSGLPNDRFFAVRPEGSVSTLKIQRTERGDSAVYLCASSEGHFTDTQYFGPGTRLTVL.

CDR3 residues: CASSQDLRSGRDNEQFF. Written as DNA, the CDR3 is TGCGCCAGCAGCCAAGATCTTCGTAGCGGGAGAGACAATGAGCAGTTCTTC. V is TRBV4-3 and J is TRBJ2-1, with 9 nucleotides matching TRBD2. The length of the CDR3 is 17 residues. CDR1 and CDR2 (germline): LGHNA, YSLEER. J was trimmed by 5 bases and V by 0 bases; bases with no gene match: 8.

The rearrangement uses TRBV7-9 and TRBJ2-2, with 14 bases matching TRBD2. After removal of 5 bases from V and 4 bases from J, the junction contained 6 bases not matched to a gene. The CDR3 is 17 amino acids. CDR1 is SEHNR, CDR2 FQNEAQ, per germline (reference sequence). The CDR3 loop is CASSVGTSGSPTGELFF. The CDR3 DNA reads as TGTGCCAGCAGCGTAGGGACTAGCGGGAGCCCCACCGGGGAGCTGTTTTTT.

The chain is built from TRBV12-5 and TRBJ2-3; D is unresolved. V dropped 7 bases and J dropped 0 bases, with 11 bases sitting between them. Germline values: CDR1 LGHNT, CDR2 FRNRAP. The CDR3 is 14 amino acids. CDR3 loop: CASAPPTSTDTQYF. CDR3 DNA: TGTGCTAGTGCACCCCCCACTAGCACAGATACGCAGTATTTT.

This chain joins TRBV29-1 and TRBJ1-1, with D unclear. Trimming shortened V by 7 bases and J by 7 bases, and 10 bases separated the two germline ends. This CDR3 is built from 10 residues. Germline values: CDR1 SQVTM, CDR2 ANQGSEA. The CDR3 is CSGGRGEAFF. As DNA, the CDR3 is TGCAGCGGCGGTCGGGGTGAAGCTTTCTTT.

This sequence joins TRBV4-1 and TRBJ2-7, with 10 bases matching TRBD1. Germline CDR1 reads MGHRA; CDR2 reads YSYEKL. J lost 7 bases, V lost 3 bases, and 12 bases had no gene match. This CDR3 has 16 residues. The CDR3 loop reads CASSQVTGGDLLEQYF. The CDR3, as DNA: TGCGCCAGCAGCCAGGTGACAGGGGGCGATTTACTGGAGCAGTACTTC.

CDR3 sequence (DNA): TGTGCCAGCAGTGAAGCCCTGACACCCCCTGTTTATGGCTACACCTTC. This translates into CASSEALTPPVYGYTF. V gene TRBV25-1 combines with J gene TRBJ1-2; no clear D gene. The CDR3 has 16 residues. CDR1 and CDR2 from the germline V gene are MGHDK and SYGVNS. V was pared by 2 bases and J by 5 bases, with 18 bases between.

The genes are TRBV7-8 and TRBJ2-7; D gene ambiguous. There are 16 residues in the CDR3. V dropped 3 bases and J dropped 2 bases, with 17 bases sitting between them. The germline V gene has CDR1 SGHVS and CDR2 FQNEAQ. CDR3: CASSFGEPHGPYEQYF. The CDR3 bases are TGTGCCAGCAGCTTCGGCGAACCCCACGGACCCTACGAGCAGTACTTC.

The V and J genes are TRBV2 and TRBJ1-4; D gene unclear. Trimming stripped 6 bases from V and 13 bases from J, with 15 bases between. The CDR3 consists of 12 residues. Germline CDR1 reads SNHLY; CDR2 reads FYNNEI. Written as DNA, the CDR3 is TGTGCCAGCAGGACGGACGACCGCGCACTGTTTTTT. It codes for CASRTDDRALFF.

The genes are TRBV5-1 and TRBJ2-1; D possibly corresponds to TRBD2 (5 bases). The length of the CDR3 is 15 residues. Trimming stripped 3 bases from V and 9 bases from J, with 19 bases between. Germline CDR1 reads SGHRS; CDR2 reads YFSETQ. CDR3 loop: CASSSPRTGWAEQFF. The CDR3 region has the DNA TGCGCCAGCAGCTCGCCGAGGACTGGGTGGGCTGAGCAGTTCTTC.